This TCR beta chain was documented in a study of shared clonotypes between healthy human individuals. Study-level points and caveats: The study found lower generation probabilities in non-shared clonotypes than in those shared by all four donors. Compared with memory subsets, naive subsets generally had larger estimated richness.

The table lists this clone with a count of one. Antigen unknown. This CDR3 is also generated by other DNA sequences in the sample. Naive CD8 cells were CD45RO-negative, positively selected for CCR7, excluding terminally differentiated effector memory CD45RA+ cells. Every one of the donors was a Caucasian adult that lived in Nashville, Tennessee. Germline CDR1 is SGHRS and CDR2 is YFSETQ. This CDR3 has 12 amino acids. The V end was cut by 0 bases, the J end by 4 bases, with 4 bases between. Assay execution proceeded at the deep level. Clones were sequenced by immunoSEQ multiplex PCR, and TCRdb holds only the in-frame ones, with some missing. Of roughly 2.1 million clones in the sample, about 93% were seen once.

The specimen was naive CD8+ T cells from PBMCs. The gene calls are TRBV5-1 and TRBJ1-2; no clear D gene. The origin of this receptor is a man between 18 and 29 years old in good health. Some clones in this sample may be carry-over from other donors' samples. The CDR3, as DNA: TGCGCCAGCAGCTTGGACAGCTATGGCTACACCTTC. Amino acids: CASSLDSYGYTF.